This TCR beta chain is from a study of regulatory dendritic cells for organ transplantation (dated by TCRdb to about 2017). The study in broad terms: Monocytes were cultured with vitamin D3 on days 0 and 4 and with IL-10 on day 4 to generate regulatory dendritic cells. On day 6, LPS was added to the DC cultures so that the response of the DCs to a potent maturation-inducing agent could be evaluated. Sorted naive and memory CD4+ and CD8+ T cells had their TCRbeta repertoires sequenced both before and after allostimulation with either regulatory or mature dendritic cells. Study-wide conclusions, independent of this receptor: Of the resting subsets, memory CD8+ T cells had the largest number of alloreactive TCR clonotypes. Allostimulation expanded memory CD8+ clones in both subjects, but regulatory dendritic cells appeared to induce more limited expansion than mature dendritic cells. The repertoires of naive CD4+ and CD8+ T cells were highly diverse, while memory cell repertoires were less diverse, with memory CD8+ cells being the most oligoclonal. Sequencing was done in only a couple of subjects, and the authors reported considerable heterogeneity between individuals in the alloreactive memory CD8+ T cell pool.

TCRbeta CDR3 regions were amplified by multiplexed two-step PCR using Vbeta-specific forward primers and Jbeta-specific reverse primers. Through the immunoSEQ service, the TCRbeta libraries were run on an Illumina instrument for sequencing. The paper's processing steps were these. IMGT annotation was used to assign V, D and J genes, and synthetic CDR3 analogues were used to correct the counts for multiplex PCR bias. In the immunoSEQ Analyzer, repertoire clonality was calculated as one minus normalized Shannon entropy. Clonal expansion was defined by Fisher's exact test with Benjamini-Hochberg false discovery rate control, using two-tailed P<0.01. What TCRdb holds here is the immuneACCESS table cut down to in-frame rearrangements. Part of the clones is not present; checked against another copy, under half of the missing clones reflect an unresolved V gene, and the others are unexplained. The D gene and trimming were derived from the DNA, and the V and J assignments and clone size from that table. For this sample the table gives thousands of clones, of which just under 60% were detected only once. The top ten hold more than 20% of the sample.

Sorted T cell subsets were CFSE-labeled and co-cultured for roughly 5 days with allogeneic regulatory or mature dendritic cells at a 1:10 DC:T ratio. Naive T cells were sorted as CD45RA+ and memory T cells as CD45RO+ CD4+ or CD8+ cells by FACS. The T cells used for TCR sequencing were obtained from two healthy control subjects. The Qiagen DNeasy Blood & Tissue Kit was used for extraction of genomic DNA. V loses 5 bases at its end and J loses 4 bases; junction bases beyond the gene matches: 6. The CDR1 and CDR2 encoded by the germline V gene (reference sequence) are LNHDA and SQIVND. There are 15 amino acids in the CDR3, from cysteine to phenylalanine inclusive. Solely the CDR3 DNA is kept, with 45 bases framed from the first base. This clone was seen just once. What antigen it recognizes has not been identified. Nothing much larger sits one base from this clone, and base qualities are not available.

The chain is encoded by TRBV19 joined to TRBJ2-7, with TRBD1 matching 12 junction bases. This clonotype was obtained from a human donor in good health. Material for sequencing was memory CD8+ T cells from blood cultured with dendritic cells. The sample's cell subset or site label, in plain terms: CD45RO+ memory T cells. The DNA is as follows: TGTGCCAGTAGTTTCGGGACAGGGGGCAATTACGAGCAGTACTTC. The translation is CASSFGTGGNYEQYF.